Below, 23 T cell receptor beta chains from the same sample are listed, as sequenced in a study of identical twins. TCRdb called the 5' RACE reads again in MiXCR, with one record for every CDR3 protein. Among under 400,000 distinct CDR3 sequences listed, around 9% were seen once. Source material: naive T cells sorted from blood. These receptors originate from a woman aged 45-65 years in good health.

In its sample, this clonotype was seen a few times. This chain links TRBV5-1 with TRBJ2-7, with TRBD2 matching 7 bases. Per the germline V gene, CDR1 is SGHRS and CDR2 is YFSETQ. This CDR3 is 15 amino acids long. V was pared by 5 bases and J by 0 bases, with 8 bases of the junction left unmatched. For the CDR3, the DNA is TGCGCCAGCAGGACTGCTAGCGGTACCTCCTACGAGCAGTACTTC. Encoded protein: CASRTASGTSYEQYF.

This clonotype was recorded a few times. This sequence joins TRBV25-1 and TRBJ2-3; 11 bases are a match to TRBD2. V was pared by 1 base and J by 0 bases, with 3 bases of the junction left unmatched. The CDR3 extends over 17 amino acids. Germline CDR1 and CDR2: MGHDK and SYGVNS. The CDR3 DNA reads TGTGCCAGCAGTGAATTAGCGGGAGGGCCTAGCACAGATACGCAGTATTTT. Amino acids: CASSELAGGPSTDTQYF.

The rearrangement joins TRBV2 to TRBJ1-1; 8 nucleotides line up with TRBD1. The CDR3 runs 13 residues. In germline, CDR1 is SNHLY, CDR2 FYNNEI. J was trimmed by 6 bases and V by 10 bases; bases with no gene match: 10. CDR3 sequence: CANNKDRVPEAFF. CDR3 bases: TGTGCCAACAATAAGGACAGGGTCCCTGAAGCTTTCTTT.

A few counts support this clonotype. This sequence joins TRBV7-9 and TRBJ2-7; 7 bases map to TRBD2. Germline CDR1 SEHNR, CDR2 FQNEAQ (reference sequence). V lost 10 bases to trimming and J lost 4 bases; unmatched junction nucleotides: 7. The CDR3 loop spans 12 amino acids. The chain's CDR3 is CATRGVVYEQYF. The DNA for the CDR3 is TGTGCCACCCGGGGGGTAGTATACGAGCAGTACTTC.

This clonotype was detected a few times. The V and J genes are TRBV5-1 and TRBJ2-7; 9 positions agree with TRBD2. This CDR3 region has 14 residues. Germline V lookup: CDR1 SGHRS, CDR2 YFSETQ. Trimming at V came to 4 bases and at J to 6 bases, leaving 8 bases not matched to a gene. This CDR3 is CASSQREALGEQYF. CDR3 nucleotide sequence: TGCGCCAGCAGCCAGCGGGAGGCGTTAGGCGAGCAGTACTTC.

The CDR3 bases are TGTGCCAGCTCACCGCTAGCGGACTTCAATGAGCAGTTCTTC. Amino acids: CASSPLADFNEQFF. This sequence joins TRBV18 and TRBJ2-1; 7 bases line up with TRBD2. This CDR3 has 14 amino acids. V lost 3 bases, J lost 6 bases, and 5 bases stayed unmatched. Germline V gives CDR1 KGHSH, CDR2 LQKENI.

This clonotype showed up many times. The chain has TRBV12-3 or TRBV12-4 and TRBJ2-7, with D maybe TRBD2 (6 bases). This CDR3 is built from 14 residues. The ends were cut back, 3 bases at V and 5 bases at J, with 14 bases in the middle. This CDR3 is CASSLRRGGNEQYF. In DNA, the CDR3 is TGTGCCAGCAGTTTGCGGCGGGGCGGTAACGAGCAGTACTTC.

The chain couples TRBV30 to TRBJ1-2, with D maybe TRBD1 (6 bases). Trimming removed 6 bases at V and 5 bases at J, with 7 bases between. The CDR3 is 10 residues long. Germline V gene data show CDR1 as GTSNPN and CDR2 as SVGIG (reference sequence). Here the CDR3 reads CACTGYGYTF. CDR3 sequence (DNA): TGTGCCTGTACAGGGTATGGCTACACCTTC.

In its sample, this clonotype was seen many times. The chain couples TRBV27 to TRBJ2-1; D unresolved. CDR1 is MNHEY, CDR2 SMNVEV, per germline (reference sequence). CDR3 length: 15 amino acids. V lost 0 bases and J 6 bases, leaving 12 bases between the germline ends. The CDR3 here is CASSLSPALSNEQFF. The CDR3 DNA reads TGTGCCAGCAGTTTATCGCCCGCCCTGAGCAATGAGCAGTTCTTC.

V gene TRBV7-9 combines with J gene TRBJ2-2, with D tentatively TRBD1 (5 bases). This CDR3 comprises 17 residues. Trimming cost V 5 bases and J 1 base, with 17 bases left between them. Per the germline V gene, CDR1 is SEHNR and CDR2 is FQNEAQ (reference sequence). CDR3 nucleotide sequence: TGTGCCAGCAGCGCCGGACACGAAACTTTGAACACCGGGGAGCTGTTTTTT. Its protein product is CASSAGHETLNTGELFF.

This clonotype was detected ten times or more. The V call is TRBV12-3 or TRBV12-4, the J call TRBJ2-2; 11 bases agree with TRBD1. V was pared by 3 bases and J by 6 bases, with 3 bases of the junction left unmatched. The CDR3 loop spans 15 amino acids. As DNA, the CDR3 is TGTGCCAGCAGTTTCGGGACAGGGGGTCCCGGGGAGCTGTTTTTT. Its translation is CASSFGTGGPGELFF.

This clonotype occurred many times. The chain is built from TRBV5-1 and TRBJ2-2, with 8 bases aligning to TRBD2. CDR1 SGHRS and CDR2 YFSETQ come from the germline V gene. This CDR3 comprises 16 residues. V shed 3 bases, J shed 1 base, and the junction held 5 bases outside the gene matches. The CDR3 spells CASSYNSGRNTGELFF. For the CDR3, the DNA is TGCGCCAGCAGCTATAACAGCGGGAGGAACACCGGGGAGCTGTTTTTT.

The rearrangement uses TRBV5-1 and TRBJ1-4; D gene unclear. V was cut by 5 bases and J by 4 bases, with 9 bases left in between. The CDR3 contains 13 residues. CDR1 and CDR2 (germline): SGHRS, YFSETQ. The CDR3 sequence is CASSDINNEKLFF. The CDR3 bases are TGCGCCAGCAGTGACATCAATAATGAAAAACTGTTTTTT.

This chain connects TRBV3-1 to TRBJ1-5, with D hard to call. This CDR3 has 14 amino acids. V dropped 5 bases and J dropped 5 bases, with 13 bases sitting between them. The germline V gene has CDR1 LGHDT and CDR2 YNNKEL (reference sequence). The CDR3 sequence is CASSEGRAHQPQHF. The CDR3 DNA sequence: TGTGCCAGCAGCGAAGGGAGGGCTCATCAGCCCCAGCATTTT.

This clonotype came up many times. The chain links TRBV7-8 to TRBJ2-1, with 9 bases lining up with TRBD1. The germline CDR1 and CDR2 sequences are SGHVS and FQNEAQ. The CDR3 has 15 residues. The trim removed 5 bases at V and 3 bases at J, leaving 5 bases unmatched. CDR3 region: CASSLRDRDYNEQFF. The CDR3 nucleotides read TGTGCCAGCAGCCTTCGGGACAGGGACTACAATGAGCAGTTCTTC.

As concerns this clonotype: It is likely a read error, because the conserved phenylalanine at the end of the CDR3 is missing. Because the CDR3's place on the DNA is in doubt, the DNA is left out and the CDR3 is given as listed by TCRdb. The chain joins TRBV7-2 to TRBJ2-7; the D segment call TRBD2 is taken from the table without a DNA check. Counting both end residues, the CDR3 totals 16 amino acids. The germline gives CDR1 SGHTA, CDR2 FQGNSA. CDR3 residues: CASSIGLAGLSYELYL.

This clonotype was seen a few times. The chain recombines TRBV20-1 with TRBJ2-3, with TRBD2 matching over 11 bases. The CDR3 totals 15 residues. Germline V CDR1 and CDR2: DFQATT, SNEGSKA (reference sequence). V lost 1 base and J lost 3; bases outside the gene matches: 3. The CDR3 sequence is CSARVVAGGTDTQYF. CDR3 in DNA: TGCAGTGCTAGAGTCGTAGCGGGAGGGACAGATACGCAGTATTTT.

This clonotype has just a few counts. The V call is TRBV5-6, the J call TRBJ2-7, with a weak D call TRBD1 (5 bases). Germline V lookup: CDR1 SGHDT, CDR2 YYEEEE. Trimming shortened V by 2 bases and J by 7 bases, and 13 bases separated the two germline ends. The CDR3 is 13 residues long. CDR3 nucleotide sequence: TGTGCCAGCAGCTTTTCCAGGCCAGGGGAGCAGTACTTC. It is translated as CASSFSRPGEQYF.

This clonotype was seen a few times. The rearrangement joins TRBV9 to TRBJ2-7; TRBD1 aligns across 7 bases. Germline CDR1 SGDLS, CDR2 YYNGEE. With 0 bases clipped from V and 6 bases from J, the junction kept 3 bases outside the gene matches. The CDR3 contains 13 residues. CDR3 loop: CASSVGGQSEQYF. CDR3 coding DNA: TGTGCCAGCAGCGTAGGGGGACAGAGCGAGCAGTACTTC.

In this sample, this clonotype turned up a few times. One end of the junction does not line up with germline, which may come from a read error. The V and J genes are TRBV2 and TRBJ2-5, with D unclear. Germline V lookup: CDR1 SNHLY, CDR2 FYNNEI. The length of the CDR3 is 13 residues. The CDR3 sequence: CASREDSWQTQYF. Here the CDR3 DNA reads TGTGCCAGCAGGGAAGATAGCTGGCAGACCCAGTACTTC.

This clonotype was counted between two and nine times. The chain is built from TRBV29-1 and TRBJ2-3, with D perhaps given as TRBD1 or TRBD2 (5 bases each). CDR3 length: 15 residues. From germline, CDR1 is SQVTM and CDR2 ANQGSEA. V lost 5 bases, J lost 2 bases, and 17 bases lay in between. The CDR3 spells CSVTAGTGFTDTQYF. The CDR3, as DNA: TGCAGCGTTACCGCCGGGACGGGATTCACAGATACGCAGTATTTT.

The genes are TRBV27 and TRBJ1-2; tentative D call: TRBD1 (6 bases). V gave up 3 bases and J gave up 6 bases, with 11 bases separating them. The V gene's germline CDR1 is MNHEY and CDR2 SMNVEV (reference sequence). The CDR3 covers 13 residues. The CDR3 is CASSFRAGDGYTF. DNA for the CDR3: TGTGCCAGCAGTTTTAGGGCAGGGGATGGCTACACCTTC.

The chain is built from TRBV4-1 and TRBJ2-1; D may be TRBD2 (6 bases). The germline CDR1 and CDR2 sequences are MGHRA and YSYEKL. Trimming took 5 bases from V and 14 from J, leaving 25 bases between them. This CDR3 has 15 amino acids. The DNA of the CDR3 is TGCGCCAGCAGCTCTCCAGGCGGGAAAATCGGAATGGAGTTCTTC. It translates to CASSSPGGKIGMEFF.